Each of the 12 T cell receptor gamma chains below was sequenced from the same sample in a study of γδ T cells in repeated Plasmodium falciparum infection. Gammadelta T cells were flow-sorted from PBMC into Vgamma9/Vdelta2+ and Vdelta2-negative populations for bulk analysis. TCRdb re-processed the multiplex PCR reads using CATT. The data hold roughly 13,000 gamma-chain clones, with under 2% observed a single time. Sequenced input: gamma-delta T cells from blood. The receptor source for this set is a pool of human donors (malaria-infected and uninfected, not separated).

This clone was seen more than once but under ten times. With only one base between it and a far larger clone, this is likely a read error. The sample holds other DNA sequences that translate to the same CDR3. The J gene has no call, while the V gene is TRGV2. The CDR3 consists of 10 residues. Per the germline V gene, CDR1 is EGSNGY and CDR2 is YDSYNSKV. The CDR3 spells CATWEDKKLF. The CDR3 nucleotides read TGTGCCACCTGGGAGGATAAGAAGCTCTTT.

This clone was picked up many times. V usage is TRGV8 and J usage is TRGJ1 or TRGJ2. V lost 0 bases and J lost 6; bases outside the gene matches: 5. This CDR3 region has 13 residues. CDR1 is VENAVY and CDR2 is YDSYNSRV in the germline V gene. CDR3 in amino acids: CATWDRRSYKKLF. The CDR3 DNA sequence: TGTGCCACCTGGGATAGGCGGAGTTATAAGAAACTCTTT.

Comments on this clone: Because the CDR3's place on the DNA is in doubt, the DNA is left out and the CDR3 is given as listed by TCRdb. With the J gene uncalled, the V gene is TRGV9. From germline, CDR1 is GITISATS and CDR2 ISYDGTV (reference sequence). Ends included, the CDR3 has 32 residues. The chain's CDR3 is CALWETKKYYRNSLAVEQHLLSQVSIGRIQHF.

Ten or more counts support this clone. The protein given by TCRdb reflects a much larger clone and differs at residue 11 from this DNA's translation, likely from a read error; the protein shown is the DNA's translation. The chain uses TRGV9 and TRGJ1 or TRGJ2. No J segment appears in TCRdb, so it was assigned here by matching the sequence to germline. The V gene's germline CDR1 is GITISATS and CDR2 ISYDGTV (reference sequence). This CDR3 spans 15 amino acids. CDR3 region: CALWERRKVYCKKLF. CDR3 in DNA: TGTGCCTTGTGGGAACGACGGAAGGTATATTGTAAGAAACTCTTT.

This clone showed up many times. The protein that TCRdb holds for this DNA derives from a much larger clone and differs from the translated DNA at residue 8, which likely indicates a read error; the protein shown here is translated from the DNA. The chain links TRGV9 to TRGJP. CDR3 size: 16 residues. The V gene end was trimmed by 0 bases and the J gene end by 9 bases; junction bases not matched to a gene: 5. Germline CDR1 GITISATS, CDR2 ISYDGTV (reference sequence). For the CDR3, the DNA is TGTGCCTTGTGGGAGGTGACAGGGTTGGGCAAAAAAATCAAGGTATTT. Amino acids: CALWEVTGLGKKIKVF.

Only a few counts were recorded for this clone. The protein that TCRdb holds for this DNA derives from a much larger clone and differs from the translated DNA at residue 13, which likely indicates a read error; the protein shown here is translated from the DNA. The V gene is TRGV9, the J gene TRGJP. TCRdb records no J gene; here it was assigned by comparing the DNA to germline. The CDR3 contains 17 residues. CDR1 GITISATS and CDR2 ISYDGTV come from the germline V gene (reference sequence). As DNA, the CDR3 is TGTGCCTTGTGGGAGGTCCATAAAGAGTTGGGCAAAAGAATCAAGGTATTT. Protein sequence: CALWEVHKELGKRIKVF.

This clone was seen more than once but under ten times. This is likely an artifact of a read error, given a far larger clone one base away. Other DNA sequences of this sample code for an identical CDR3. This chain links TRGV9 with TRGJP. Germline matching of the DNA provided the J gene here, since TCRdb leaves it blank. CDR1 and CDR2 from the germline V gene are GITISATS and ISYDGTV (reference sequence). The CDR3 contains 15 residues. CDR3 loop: CALWNSGLGKKIKVF. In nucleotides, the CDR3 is TGTGCCCTGTGGAATAGTGGGTTGGGCAAAAAAATCAAGGTATTT.

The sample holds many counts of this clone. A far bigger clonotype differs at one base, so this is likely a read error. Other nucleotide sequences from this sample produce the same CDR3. The CDR3 sequence: CALWEESYYKKLF. The CDR3 bases are TGTGCCTTGTGGGAGGAATCTTATTATAAGAAGCTCTTT. The J gene is uncalled and the V gene is TRGV9. This CDR3 is built from 13 residues. In germline, CDR1 is GITISATS, CDR2 ISYDGTV (reference sequence).

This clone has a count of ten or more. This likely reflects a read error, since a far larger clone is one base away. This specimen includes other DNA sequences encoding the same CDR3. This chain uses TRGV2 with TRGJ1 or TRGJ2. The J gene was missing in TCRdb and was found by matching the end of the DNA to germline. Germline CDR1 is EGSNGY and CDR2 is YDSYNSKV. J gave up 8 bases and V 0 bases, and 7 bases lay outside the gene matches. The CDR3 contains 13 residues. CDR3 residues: CATWDGPLNKKLF. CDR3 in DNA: TGTGCCACCTGGGACGGGCCCCTAAATAAGAAACTCTTT.

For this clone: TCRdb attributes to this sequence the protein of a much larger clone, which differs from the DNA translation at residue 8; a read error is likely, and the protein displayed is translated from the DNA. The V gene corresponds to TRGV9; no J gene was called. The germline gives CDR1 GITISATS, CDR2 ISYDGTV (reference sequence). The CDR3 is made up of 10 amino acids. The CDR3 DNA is TGTGCCTTGGTACATTATAAGGAACTCTTT. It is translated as CALVHYKELF.

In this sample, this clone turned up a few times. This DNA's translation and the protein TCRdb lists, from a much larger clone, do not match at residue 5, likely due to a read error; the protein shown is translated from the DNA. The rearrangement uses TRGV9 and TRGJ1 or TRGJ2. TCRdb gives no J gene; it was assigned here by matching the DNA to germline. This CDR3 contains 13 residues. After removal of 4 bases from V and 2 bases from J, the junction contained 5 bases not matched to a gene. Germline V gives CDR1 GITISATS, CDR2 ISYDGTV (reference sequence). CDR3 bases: TGTGCCTTGTGGGAACCCTATTATTATAAGAAACTCTTT. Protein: CALWEPYYYKKLF.

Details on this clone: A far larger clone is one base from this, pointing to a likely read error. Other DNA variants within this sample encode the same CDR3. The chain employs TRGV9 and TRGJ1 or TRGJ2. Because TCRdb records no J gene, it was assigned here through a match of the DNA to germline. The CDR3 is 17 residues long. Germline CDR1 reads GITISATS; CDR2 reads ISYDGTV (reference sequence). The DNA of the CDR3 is TGCGCCTTGTGGGAGGTCCCTCCATCAGAAAATTATTATAAGAAACTCTTT. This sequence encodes CALWEVPPSENYYKKLF.